This TCR beta chain derives from a study of PD-1 blockade in classical Hodgkin lymphoma. Study information: On a schedule of every 2 weeks, patients received nivolumab 3 mg/kg intravenously. Study conclusions and caveats: Patients with a complete response exhibited baseline diversity comparable to newly diagnosed patients. Causes of the repertoire differences remain undefined, possibly disease activity or prior therapy.

Clones were read by immunoSEQ multiplex PCR, and TCRdb kept only the in-frame ones, dropping some. The data contain tens of thousands of clones, more than 75% of them seen just once; the ten biggest clones take up approximately 23%. Time point here: cycle 4 day 1 (C4D1), after 6 weeks of nivolumab. Every patient relapsed after autologous stem cell transplantation, and brentuximab vedotin exposure varied. Best overall response was complete response, partial response or progressive disease in these relapsed/refractory classical Hodgkin lymphoma patients. The V and J ends lost 6 bases and 6 bases respectively, with 21 bases between them. Germline V gene lookup returns CDR1 SEHNR and CDR2 FQNEAQ (reference sequence). This CDR3 is 15 amino acids long. Concerning this clone itself: What it recognizes is unknown.

The TCR originated in a human donor with classical Hodgkin lymphoma. Source: peripheral blood mononuclear cells (PBMCs), taken before the fourth cycle of nivolumab. The genes are TRBV7-9 and TRBJ2-7; D tentatively reads TRBD1 or TRBD2 (5 bases each). The CDR3 DNA follows: TGTGCCAGCAGTTATTCCAGGGCGACAGAGGGCGAGCAGTACTTC. It specifies CASSYSRATEGEQYF.